Shown below are 26 T cell receptor beta chains from a single sample sequenced in a study of shared clonotypes between healthy human individuals. CD8 cells classed as naive were CD45RO-negative and positively selected for CCR7, excluding terminally differentiated effector memory CD45RA+ cells. Method: immunoSEQ multiplex PCR; TCRdb's copy keeps in-frame clones and lacks some. The repertoire consists of about 800,000 clones, with about 97% occurring once and the leading ten covering less than 0.25%. The specimen sequenced was naive CD8+ T cells sorted from blood. All receptors come from a man between 25 and 39 years old in good health.

This CDR3 reads CASSLGRENYGYTF. The CDR3 region has the DNA TGTGCCAGCAGCCTCGGACGGGAAAACTATGGCTACACCTTC. This sequence joins TRBV13 and TRBJ1-2; D remains unclear. The CDR3 has 14 amino acids. Trimming removed 5 bases at V and 2 bases at J, with 12 bases between. CDR1 is PRHDT and CDR2 is FYEKMQ in the germline V gene (reference sequence).

The rearrangement links TRBV11-2 to TRBJ2-7, with D uncertain. V lost 1 base, J lost 2 bases, and 6 bases lay in between. The germline gives CDR1 SGHAT, CDR2 FQNNGV. The CDR3 is 13 amino acids. CDR3 sequence: CASSLVPAYEQYF. In DNA form, the CDR3 reads TGTGCCAGCAGCTTAGTACCAGCCTACGAGCAGTACTTC.

The V call is TRBV15, the J call TRBJ1-4; no firm D call. The germline V gene has CDR1 LNHNV and CDR2 YYDKDF (reference sequence). Deletions cut 5 bases from V and 8 bases from J, with 18 bases between. The length of the CDR3 is 15 residues. The CDR3 nucleotides read TGTGCCACCAGCGACCGGGCCCAAGAGAGGGAAAAACTGTTTTTT. Translated: CATSDRAQEREKLFF.

The chain carries TRBV6-6 and TRBJ2-7; the match to TRBD2 covers 15 bases. The CDR3 covers 16 residues. Trimming cost V 5 bases and J 3 bases; bases outside gene matches: 5. CDR1 MNHNY and CDR2 SVGAGI come from the germline V gene (reference sequence). The DNA of the CDR3 is TGTGCCAGCAGTAAGGGACTAGCGGGAGGCTTCTACGAGCAGTACTTC. Translating gives CASSKGLAGGFYEQYF.

As regards this clone: Other DNA sequences in this sample translate to the same CDR3. CDR3 sequence: CASSYSGTASYEQYF. CDR3 nucleotides: TGTGCCAGCAGCTATTCCGGGACAGCGAGCTACGAGCAGTACTTC. The rearrangement uses TRBV6-5 and TRBJ2-7, with 7 bases fitting TRBD1. Germline loops: CDR1 MNHEY, CDR2 SVGAGI. J was trimmed by 3 bases and V by 6 bases; bases with no gene match: 11. CDR3 length equals 15 residues.

The gene calls are TRBV27 and TRBJ2-3, with 7 nucleotides matching TRBD2. The V gene end was trimmed by 10 bases and the J gene end by 0 bases; junction bases not matched to a gene: 10. The CDR3 consists of 15 residues. The V gene's germline CDR1 is MNHEY and CDR2 SMNVEV (reference sequence). The chain's CDR3 is CATRGSSGSTDTQYF. The CDR3 coding sequence is TGTGCCACCCGCGGCTCTAGCGGTAGCACAGATACGCAGTATTTT.

J is TRBJ2-7 and V is TRBV9; 7 positions agree with TRBD1. Trimming removed 2 bases from V and 5 bases from J; junction bases left unmatched: 10. Germline V gene data show CDR1 as SGDLS and CDR2 as YYNGEE. The CDR3 loop spans 15 amino acids. The CDR3 spells CASSVKTGVSDEQYF. CDR3 bases: TGTGCCAGCAGCGTCAAAACAGGGGTAAGCGACGAGCAGTACTTC.

Regarding this clone: The same CDR3 can be traced to other DNA sequences in this sample. This chain links TRBV5-6 with TRBJ2-7; D may be TRBD2 (5 bases). Germline values: CDR1 SGHDT, CDR2 YYEEEE. This CDR3 is 13 amino acids long. The V end lost 0 bases, the J end lost 2 bases, and 6 bases lay between the germline ends. CDR3 nucleotide sequence: TGTGCCAGCAGCTTGGGTAGCGCCTACGAGCAGTACTTC. Encoded protein: CASSLGSAYEQYF. The whole variable domain, remainder taken from reference TRBV5-6 and TRBJ2-7, is DAGVTQSPTHLIKTRGQQVTLRCSPKSGHDTVSWYQQALGQGPQFIFQYYEEEERQRGNFPDRFSGHQFPNYSSELNVNALLLGDSALYLCASSLGSAYEQYFGPGTRLTVT.

The rearrangement joins TRBV5-1 to TRBJ1-3; D is perhaps TRBD1 (5 bases). CDR1 is SGHRS, CDR2 YFSETQ, per germline. This CDR3 spans 18 amino acids. Trimming took off 0 bases at V and 0 bases at J, with 16 bases between the two ends. This CDR3 is CASSLDGGASSSGNTIYF. CDR3 DNA sequence: TGCGCCAGCAGCTTGGATGGAGGGGCATCCAGCTCTGGAAACACCATATATTTT.

The sample holds a few counts of this clone. The sample carries other DNA sequences with the same CDR3. The chain joins TRBV7-9 to TRBJ2-1; no firm D call. Per the germline V gene, CDR1 is SEHNR and CDR2 is FQNEAQ (reference sequence). V lost 7 bases and J lost 5, with 3 bases in between. The CDR3 runs 10 residues. The CDR3 region has the DNA TGTGCCAGCACCGACAATGAGCAGTTCTTC. This sequence encodes CASTDNEQFF.

This sequence joins TRBV7-8 and TRBJ2-7; 7 positions agree with TRBD1. The CDR3 sequence is 17 residues long. Germline-derived CDR1 and CDR2 are SGHVS and FQNEAQ. V shed 2 bases and J 2 bases; nucleotides not matched to a gene: 12. The CDR3 reads CASSLISYTDRAYEQYF. The CDR3 DNA reads TGTGCCAGCAGCTTAATCTCCTATACCGACAGGGCCTACGAGCAGTACTTC.

This clone came up a few times. The chain employs TRBV27 and TRBJ2-5; 11 bases align to TRBD1. This CDR3 spans 15 amino acids. Germline-derived CDR1 and CDR2 are MNHEY and SMNVEV (reference sequence). Trimming removed 5 bases from V and 5 bases from J; junction bases left unmatched: 7. CDR3 nucleotide sequence: TGTGCCAGCAGTCCCCCGGACAGGGGGCTCGAGACCCAGTACTTC. Translating gives CASSPPDRGLETQYF.

CDR3 loop: CASSLFFVDTQYF. DNA for the CDR3: TGTGCCAGCAGCTTATTTTTTGTGGATACGCAGTATTTT. This chain joins TRBV11-2 and TRBJ2-3; D remains ambiguous. The CDR3 runs to 13 residues. Trimming left V 2 bases short and J 6 bases short, with 9 bases between. Germline CDR1 reads SGHAT; CDR2 reads FQNNGV.

The V gene is TRBV7-8, the J gene TRBJ2-3, with D hard to call. CDR1 and CDR2 from the germline V gene are SGHVS and FQNEAQ. This CDR3 is built from 13 residues. Trimming cost V 5 bases and J 1 base, with 7 bases left between them. The CDR3 DNA reads TGTGCCAGCAGCGGTCGGGGCACAGATACGCAGTATTTT. Encoded protein: CASSGRGTDTQYF. Looking up the rest from reference TRBV7-8 and TRBJ2-3 gives the full variable domain: GAGVSQSPRYKVAKRGQDVALRCDPISGHVSLFWYQQALGQGPEFLTYFQNEAQLDKSGLPSDRFFAERPEGSVSTLKIQRTQQEDSAVYLCASSGRGTDTQYFGPGTRLTVL.

The chain employs TRBV7-9 and TRBJ2-5; 7 nucleotides line up with TRBD1. Germline V CDR1 and CDR2: SEHNR, FQNEAQ (reference sequence). Germline trimming cut 4 bases from V and 7 bases from J; bases unmatched to any gene: 12. This CDR3 is 15 amino acids long. The CDR3 coding sequence is TGTGCCAGCAGCTCGACAGGGTACTTGGAGAGGACCCAGTACTTC. It specifies CASSSTGYLERTQYF.

This chain joins TRBV14 and TRBJ2-7; a weak D match, TRBD2 (6 bases). The V gene's germline CDR1 is SGHDN and CDR2 FVKESK. Trimming left V 4 bases short and J 2 bases short, with 12 bases between. The CDR3 is made up of 14 amino acids. The CDR3 sequence is CASSRPGDPYEQYF. CDR3 nucleotide sequence: TGTGCCAGCAGCCGGCCGGGAGACCCCTACGAGCAGTACTTC.

The chain uses TRBV19 and TRBJ2-7; 8 bases agree with TRBD1. Germline V gene lookup returns CDR1 LNHDA and CDR2 SQIVND (reference sequence). V lost 3 bases and J lost 3; bases outside the gene matches: 7. The length of the CDR3 is 15 residues. The CDR3 is CASSISGQGNYEQYF. CDR3 nucleotides: TGTGCCAGTAGTATTAGTGGACAGGGCAACTACGAGCAGTACTTC.

The rearrangement joins TRBV27 to TRBJ2-7, with D possibly matching TRBD1 (6 bases). The CDR3 runs to 15 residues. V lost 5 bases and J 3 bases, leaving 17 bases between the germline ends. Germline loops: CDR1 MNHEY, CDR2 SMNVEV (reference sequence). CDR3 coding DNA: TGTGCCAGCAGTGCCTGGACAGACGGGAACTACGAGCAGTACTTC. Translated, it gives CASSAWTDGNYEQYF.

The chain combines TRBV11-3 with TRBJ2-3; the D gene is possibly TRBD1 (5 bases). Trimming took off 0 bases at V and 5 bases at J, with 6 bases between the two ends. The germline V gene has CDR1 SGHNT and CDR2 YENEEA. This CDR3 region has 13 residues. The CDR3 nucleotides read TGTGCCAGCAGCTTAGAGGGGCAAGATACGCAGTATTTT. Its translation is CASSLEGQDTQYF.

The genes are TRBV7-2 and TRBJ2-1, with no clear D. V lost 0 bases and J 4 bases, leaving 7 bases between the germline ends. This CDR3 region has 14 residues. In germline, CDR1 is SGHTA, CDR2 FQGNSA. The CDR3 DNA is TGTGCCAGCAGCTTAGCGTCGGCATACAATGAGCAGTTCTTC. It translates to CASSLASAYNEQFF.

The chain employs TRBV7-8 and TRBJ2-3, with 11 positions matching TRBD2. CDR3 length equals 18 residues. The germline V gene encodes CDR1 SGHVS and CDR2 FQNEAQ. The trim removed 1 base at V and 10 bases at J, leaving 16 bases unmatched. DNA for the CDR3: TGTGCCAGCAGCTTAGTTTTGGTACTAGCGGGAGAGAGCGACCCGCAGTATTTT. This encodes CASSLVLVLAGESDPQYF.

The chain uses TRBV7-9 and TRBJ2-7, with no clear D. The germline V gene encodes CDR1 SEHNR and CDR2 FQNEAQ (reference sequence). The CDR3 is 14 amino acids. Between the trimmed V and J ends, which lost 5 bases and 5 bases, there was a span of 16 bases. CDR3 nucleotides: TGTGCCAGCAGCGGCGGCCTCTTCTGGGACGAGCAGTACTTC. Protein product: CASSGGLFWDEQYF.

The V gene is TRBV28, the J gene TRBJ2-1, with D uncertain. The germline gives CDR1 MDHEN, CDR2 SYDVKM. CDR3 size: 16 residues. V lost 4 bases and J 0 bases, leaving 13 bases between the germline ends. The CDR3 coding sequence is TGTGCCAGCAGTTCCCTGGACGGCCTCTCCTACAATGAGCAGTTCTTC. The encoded protein is CASSSLDGLSYNEQFF.

The chain links TRBV19 to TRBJ2-7, with D possibly TRBD1 on 6 matching bases. This CDR3 has 15 amino acids. Germline CDR1 is LNHDA and CDR2 is SQIVND (reference sequence). The V gene lost 4 bases and the J gene lost 2 bases, with 15 bases spanning the gap. CDR3 coding DNA: TGTGCCAGTAGTACCCACGGACAGCTCCCCTACGAGCAGTACTTC. Its translation: CASSTHGQLPYEQYF.

This rearrangement joins TRBV9 to TRBJ2-1; the D is unclear. This CDR3 has 13 residues. Between the trimmed V and J ends, which lost 3 bases and 8 bases, there was a span of 12 bases. CDR1 SGDLS and CDR2 YYNGEE come from the germline V gene. Written as DNA, the CDR3 is TGTGCCAGCAGCGCGGCGGTCGGACATGAGCAGTTCTTC. Protein: CASSAAVGHEQFF.

The chain links TRBV6-1 to TRBJ2-1; D is uncertain. This CDR3 comprises 15 residues. V was cut by 5 bases and J by 0 bases, with 11 bases left in between. CDR1 and CDR2 (germline): MNHNS, SASEGT. In nucleotides, the CDR3 is TGTGCCAGCAGTTCCGACTTAAGCTCCTACAATGAGCAGTTCTTC. Residues: CASSSDLSSYNEQFF.